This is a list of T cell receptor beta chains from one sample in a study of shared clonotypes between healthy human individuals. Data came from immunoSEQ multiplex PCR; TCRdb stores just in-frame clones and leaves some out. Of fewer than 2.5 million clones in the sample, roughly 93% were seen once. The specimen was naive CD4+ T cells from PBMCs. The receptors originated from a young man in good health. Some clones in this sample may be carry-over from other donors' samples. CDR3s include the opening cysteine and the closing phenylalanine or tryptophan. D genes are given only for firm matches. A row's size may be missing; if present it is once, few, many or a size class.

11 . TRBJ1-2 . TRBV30 TGTGCCTGGAGGGACCTCGGGGGCTACACCTTC CAWRDLGGYTF
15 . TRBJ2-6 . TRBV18 TGTGCCAGCTCACCACCGCCCTCTGGGGCCAACGTCCTGACTTTC CASSPPPSGANVLTF
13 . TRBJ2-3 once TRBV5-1 TGCGCCAGCAGCCCCCATAACACAGATACGCAGTATTTT CASSPHNTDTQYF
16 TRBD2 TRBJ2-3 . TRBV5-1 TGCGCCAGCAGCTCGCAAGCGGGAGGCGGGACAGATACGCAGTATTTT CASSSQAGGGTDTQYF
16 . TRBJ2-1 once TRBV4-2 TGTGCCAGCAGCCAAGATCTAACGCGGACCTACAATGAGCAGTTCTTC CASSQDLTRTYNEQFF
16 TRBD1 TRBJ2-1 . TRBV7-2 TGTGCCAGCAGCCCCCGGACAGGGTCGTCATACAATGAGCAGTTCTTC CASSPRTGSSYNEQFF
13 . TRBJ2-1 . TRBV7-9 TGTGCCAGCAGCCTCGACTCAGCAGGTGAGCAGTTCTTC CASSLDSAGEQFF
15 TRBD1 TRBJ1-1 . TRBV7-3 TGTGCCAGCAGCACTAGTTACAGGGGTCAGTCTGAAGCTTTCTTT CASSTSYRGQSEAFF
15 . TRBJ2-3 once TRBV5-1 TGCGCCAGCAGCCAGGGGATGCGAGGCGTAGATACGCAGTATTTT CASSQGMRGVDTQYF
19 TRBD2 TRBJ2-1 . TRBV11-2 TGTGCCAGCAGGACCCCGGGACTAGCGGCACTTAGCTCCTACAATGAGCAGTTCTTC CASRTPGLAALSSYNEQFF
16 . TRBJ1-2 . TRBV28 TGTGCCAGCAGTTTATTAGGGGACATGATTAACTATGGCTACACCTTC CASSLLGDMINYGYTF
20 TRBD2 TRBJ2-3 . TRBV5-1 TGCGCCAGCAGCTCGTTACTAGCGGGAGCTCCAAGGAGCCCAACAGATACGCAGTATTTT CASSSLLAGAPRSPTDTQYF
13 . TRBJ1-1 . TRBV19 TGTGCCAGTAGTCCCCCCGCCTTCACTGAAGCTTTCTTT CASSPPAFTEAFF
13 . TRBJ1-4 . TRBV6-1 TGTGCCAGCAATCCCGAGGCAGGTGAAAAACTGTTTTTT CASNPEAGEKLFF
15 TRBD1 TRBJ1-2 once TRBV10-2 TGCGCCAGCACCTCGGCCGGGACAGTAATAAATGGCTACACCTTC CASTSAGTVINGYTF
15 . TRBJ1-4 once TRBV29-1 TGCAGCGGCGCCAGGACGGATGCAACTAATGAAAAACTGTTTTTT CSGARTDATNEKLFF
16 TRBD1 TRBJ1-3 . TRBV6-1 TGTGCCAGCAGTGAAGGCAACAGGGGGCCAGGAAACACCATATATTTT CASSEGNRGPGNTIYF
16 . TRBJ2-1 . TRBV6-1 TGTGCCAGCAGTGGGACCGACGGACACCGCTACAATGAGCAGTTCTTC CASSGTDGHRYNEQFF
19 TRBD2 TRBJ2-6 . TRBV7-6 TGTGCCAGCAGCTTAGGGGAGCCAGGGAGGGCAGCTGGGGCCAACGTCCTGACTTTC CASSLGEPGRAAGANVLTF
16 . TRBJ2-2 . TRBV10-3 TGTGCCATCAGTGAGTCCACGGGAGCGAACACCGGGGAGCTGTTTTTT CAISESTGANTGELFF
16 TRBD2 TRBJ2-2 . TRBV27 TGTGCCAGCAGTTTGGGTAGCGGGAGGGTGTTCGGGGAGCTGTTTTTT CASSLGSGRVFGELFF
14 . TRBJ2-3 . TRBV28 TGTGCCAGCAGTTACCCCCCGAGGGGGAGGGAGCAGTATTTT CASSYPPRGREQYF
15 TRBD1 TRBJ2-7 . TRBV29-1 TGCAGCGTTGAGTCGGACAGGGGATCCTCCTACGAGCAGTACTTC CSVESDRGSSYEQYF
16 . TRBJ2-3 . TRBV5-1 TGCGCCAGCACGCCCGACCCGGGACGGAACACAGATACGCAGTATTTT CASTPDPGRNTDTQYF
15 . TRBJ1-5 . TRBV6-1 TGTGCCAGCACTATGAAGTTTGGGGGCAATCAGCCCCAGCATTTT CASTMKFGGNQPQHF
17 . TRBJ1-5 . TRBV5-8 TGTGCCAGCAGCTTGGAGAGGGAGGGTTTCGGCAATCAGCCCCAGCATTTT CASSLEREGFGNQPQHF